These 26 T cell receptor beta chains were sequenced from one sample in a study of PD-1 blockade in classical Hodgkin lymphoma. Here immunoSEQ multiplex PCR was the method, and the copy in TCRdb shows in-frame clones only, minus some. The data show about 36,000 clones, around 63% seen once. Each patient relapsed following autologous stem cell transplantation, and prior brentuximab vedotin exposure differed. The sequenced sample was peripheral blood mononuclear cells (PBMCs), obtained before the second cycle of nivolumab. The receptors come from a human donor with classical Hodgkin lymphoma.

The CDR3 nucleotides read TGCGCCAGCAAACCCTGGGGATCGCACAATGAGCAGTTCTTC. Residues: CASKPWGSHNEQFF. The chain combines TRBV4-1 with TRBJ2-1; D gene uncertain. This CDR3 has 14 amino acids. The V end lost 7 bases, the J end lost 5 bases, and 15 bases lay between the germline ends. The V gene's germline CDR1 is MGHRA and CDR2 YSYEKL.

In DNA, the CDR3 is TGTGCCAGCAGTGAGAGGGGGTATGAGGTGGATGAGCAGTTCTTC. Its protein is CASSERGYEVDEQFF. The chain has TRBV2 and TRBJ2-1; a possible D gene is TRBD1 (6 bases). Per the germline V gene, CDR1 is SNHLY and CDR2 is FYNNEI. Trimming removed 3 bases from V and 8 bases from J, with 17 bases in between. This CDR3 contains 15 residues.

The chain combines TRBV7-9 with TRBJ2-7; either TRBD1 or TRBD2 may fit D (5 bases each). CDR3 length equals 12 residues. V was cut by 4 bases and J by 6 bases, with 10 bases left in between. Germline V gene sequence: CDR1 SEHNR, CDR2 FQNEAQ (reference sequence). DNA for the CDR3: TGTGCCAGCAGCTCTGAGGGACCCGAGCAGTACTTC. It yields the protein CASSSEGPEQYF.

The chain recombines TRBV4-1 with TRBJ2-7; D is unresolved. Germline CDR1 reads MGHRA; CDR2 reads YSYEKL. Trimming shortened V by 0 bases and J by 3 bases, and 21 bases separated the two germline ends. The CDR3 runs to 18 residues. As DNA, the CDR3 is TGCGCCAGCAGCCAAGATCCAGACACGACTTATAACTTCTACGAGCAGTACTTC. Its translation is CASSQDPDTTYNFYEQYF.

V usage is TRBV6-1 and J usage is TRBJ1-5; D unresolved. V shed 5 bases and J shed 9 bases, with 11 bases lying between them. CDR3 length: 12 amino acids. Germline V gene sequence: CDR1 MNHNS, CDR2 SASEGT. The CDR3 is CASSLGLGPQHF. CDR3 DNA sequence: TGTGCCAGCAGTCTCGGTTTAGGGCCCCAGCATTTT.

A few counts support this clone. The chain carries TRBV10-3 and TRBJ2-2; possibly TRBD2 for D (6 bases). The length of the CDR3 is 14 residues. Trimming cost V 7 bases and J 5 bases, with 14 bases left between them. Germline lookup yields CDR1 ENHRY and CDR2 SYGVKD. The DNA of the CDR3 is TGTGCCATCATGGGGGGAGAACGAACCGGGGAGCTGTTTTTT. The encoded protein is CAIMGGERTGELFF.

This clone was recorded only once. The J gene is TRBJ1-1, the V gene TRBV11-2; D not resolved. V lost 0 bases and J 1 base, leaving 6 bases between the germline ends. The CDR3 covers 14 residues. CDR1 is SGHAT, CDR2 FQNNGV, per germline. As DNA, the CDR3 is TGTGCCAGCAGCTTAGAATTGGCGAACACTGAAGCTTTCTTT. Translated: CASSLELANTEAFF.

This clone was picked up one time. V gene TRBV5-1 combines with J gene TRBJ2-2, with 15 positions matching TRBD2. Germline lookup yields CDR1 SGHRS and CDR2 YFSETQ. The junction had 7 bases not matched to a gene; V was cut back by 0 bases and J by 7 bases. The CDR3 is made up of 18 amino acids. The CDR3 region is CASSLVGLAGGLVGELFF. The CDR3 DNA reads as TGCGCCAGCAGCTTGGTGGGACTAGCGGGAGGACTGGTCGGGGAGCTGTTTTTT. The whole variable domain, filled in from reference TRBV5-1 and TRBJ2-2, reads KAGVTQTPRYLIKTRGQQVTLSCSPISGHRSVSWYQQTPGQGLQFLFEYFSETQRNKGNFPGRFSGRQFSNSRSEMNVSTLELGDSALYLCASSLVGLAGGLVGELFFGEGSRLTVL.

This chain links TRBV5-4 with TRBJ1-2; D gene ambiguous. The CDR3 sequence is 14 residues long. Trimming pared 5 bases from V and 2 bases from J, leaving 13 bases between. The germline gives CDR1 SGHNT, CDR2 YYREEE (reference sequence). The CDR3 coding sequence is TGTGCCAGCAGTCGGGTCCAGACCAACTATGGCTACACCTTC. It codes for CASSRVQTNYGYTF.

The V gene is TRBV6-4, the J gene TRBJ1-3; TRBD1 matches 7 bases. Per the germline V gene, CDR1 is MRHNA and CDR2 is SNTAGT. CDR3 length: 12 amino acids. V lost 11 bases, J lost 8 bases, and 9 bases stayed unmatched. CDR3 residues: CAQGGGADTIYF. The CDR3 DNA reads TGTGCCCAGGGGGGGGGCGCGGACACCATATATTTT.

This chain joins TRBV7-9 and TRBJ1-4, with 9 positions matching TRBD1. Trimming at V came to 5 bases and at J to 2 bases, leaving 3 bases not matched to a gene. The CDR3 sequence is 15 residues long. Germline-derived CDR1 and CDR2 are SEHNR and FQNEAQ (reference sequence). The CDR3 loop is CASSHTGGTNEKLFF. CDR3 sequence (DNA): TGTGCCAGCAGCCATACAGGGGGCACTAATGAAAAACTGTTTTTT.

CDR3 nucleotides: TGTGCCAGCAGCTTAGGCCGGGGGGGAAGCACAGATACGCAGTATTTT. Amino acids: CASSLGRGGSTDTQYF. The chain employs TRBV7-8 and TRBJ2-3; 8 bases map to TRBD2. J gave up 0 bases and V 1 base, and 3 bases lay outside the gene matches. The CDR3 runs 16 residues. Germline V gene data show CDR1 as SGHVS and CDR2 as FQNEAQ.

This clone is medium-sized in the sample. The J gene is TRBJ1-3, the V gene TRBV9; D gene unclear. Trimming removed 1 base at V and 3 bases at J, with 14 bases between. The CDR3 is 16 amino acids. Germline-derived CDR1 and CDR2 are SGDLS and YYNGEE. The CDR3: CASSVFGGLSGNTIYF. The CDR3 nucleotides read TGTGCCAGCAGCGTATTCGGTGGCTTGAGTGGAAACACCATATATTTT.

V and J are TRBV6-5 and TRBJ2-1, with TRBD1 as a possible D gene (5 bases). The CDR3 is made up of 14 amino acids. Deletions cut 2 bases from V and 6 bases from J, with 11 bases between. Germline CDR1 MNHEY, CDR2 SVGAGI. CDR3 amino acids: CASSYRRTGNEQFF. The CDR3 DNA reads TGTGCCAGCAGTTACCGCCGCACAGGCAATGAGCAGTTCTTC.

This clone was detected only once. The rearrangement joins TRBV6-4 to TRBJ1-2, with 10 bases matching TRBD1. CDR1 and CDR2 from the germline V gene are MRHNA and SNTAGT. The CDR3 runs 13 residues. V lost 6 bases, J lost 8 bases, and 6 bases stayed unmatched. The CDR3 DNA sequence: TGTGCCAGCAGCCAAGACAGGGGGCGAGGCTACACCTTC. Amino acid sequence: CASSQDRGRGYTF.

The genes are TRBV10-3 and TRBJ2-7, with 11 bases aligning to TRBD1. With V trimmed by 10 bases and J by 3 bases, 5 bases remained unmatched. The germline V gene has CDR1 ENHRY and CDR2 SYGVKD. This CDR3 is 13 amino acids long. CDR3 sequence reads: CATSGTGGYEQYF. CDR3 DNA: TGTGCCACCTCCGGGACAGGGGGCTACGAGCAGTACTTC.

The V and J genes are TRBV5-1 and TRBJ2-5; 9 positions match TRBD2. This CDR3 is 16 amino acids long. Germline lookup yields CDR1 SGHRS and CDR2 YFSETQ. V dropped 0 bases and J dropped 3; count of bases not matched to a gene: 6. CDR3 protein: CASSLELGGREETQYF. CDR3 DNA: TGCGCCAGCAGCTTGGAACTGGGCGGGAGGGAAGAGACCCAGTACTTC.

The rearrangement links TRBV7-8 to TRBJ1-4, with no clear D. V lost 1 base, J lost 8 bases, and 11 bases lay in between. This CDR3 has 14 residues. Germline V gene sequence: CDR1 SGHVS, CDR2 FQNEAQ. CDR3 amino acids: CASSLGPVKEKLFF. Written as DNA, the CDR3 is TGTGCCAGCAGCTTAGGGCCCGTTAAGGAAAAACTGTTTTTT.

The chain employs TRBV4-3 and TRBJ2-1, with 8 bases fitting TRBD2. The length of the CDR3 is 16 residues. CDR1 is LGHNA and CDR2 is YSLEER in the germline V gene. J lost 9 bases, V lost 1 base, and 11 bases had no gene match. In DNA form, the CDR3 reads TGCGCCAGCAGCCAAGTATTGGGACTAGTTAGTGGTGAGCAGTTCTTC. This encodes CASSQVLGLVSGEQFF.

The CDR3 spells CASSLGQTNQPQHF. The DNA for the CDR3 is TGTGCCAGCAGCTTGGGACAGACTAATCAGCCCCAGCATTTT. The J gene is TRBJ1-5, the V gene TRBV5-8, with a tentative D call TRBD1 (5 bases). V lost 0 bases to trimming and J lost 4 bases, with 8 bases between them. The CDR3 is 14 residues long. CDR1 is SGHTS and CDR2 is YDEGEE in the germline V gene.

The chain uses TRBV2 and TRBJ2-5; TRBD2 matches at 11 bases. Losses at the gene ends were 0 bases for V and 5 bases for J; bases not matched to a gene: 5. The CDR3 is made up of 16 amino acids. In germline, CDR1 is SNHLY, CDR2 FYNNEI. The CDR3 nucleotides are TGTGCCAGCAGTGAAGCGGCTAGCGGGAGGACGGAGACCCAGTACTTC. Translated: CASSEAASGRTETQYF.

The gene calls are TRBV18 and TRBJ1-2; perhaps TRBD1 as D (6 bases). Trimming took 3 bases from V and 8 from J, leaving 16 bases between them. The CDR3 is made up of 14 amino acids. From germline, CDR1 is KGHSH and CDR2 LQKENI. The CDR3 protein is CASSPAGVASGYTF. In DNA form, the CDR3 reads TGTGCCAGCTCACCTGCAGGGGTTGCGTCAGGCTACACCTTC.

V gene TRBV6-5 combines with J gene TRBJ1-2, with TRBD1 matching over 7 bases. V trimming: 6 bases; J trimming: 0 bases; junction bases outside the gene matches: 4. The CDR3 is 14 amino acids. In germline, CDR1 is MNHEY, CDR2 SVGAGI. CDR3: CASRRQGSNYGYTF. CDR3 DNA: TGTGCCAGCAGGAGACAGGGTTCTAACTATGGCTACACCTTC.

Only a few counts were recorded for this clone. The chain recombines TRBV15 with TRBJ1-6; D ambiguous. V lost 1 base, J lost 7 bases, and 8 bases lay in between. The length of the CDR3 is 14 residues. The V gene's germline CDR1 is LNHNV and CDR2 YYDKDF (reference sequence). CDR3 DNA: TGTGCCACCAGCAGAGTGATCGGGAATTCACCCCTCCACTTT. It is translated as CATSRVIGNSPLHF.

This clone showed up just once. The chain links TRBV7-3 to TRBJ2-5; D call uncertain. V lost 0 bases and J 4 bases, leaving 6 bases between the germline ends. CDR1 is SGHTA, CDR2 FQGTGA, per germline. The CDR3 runs to 13 residues. The CDR3 DNA reads TGTGCCAGCAGCTTAACGACAAGAGAGACCCAGTACTTC. Translated: CASSLTTRETQYF.

This chain uses TRBV10-2 with TRBJ2-1; TRBD2 aligns across 11 bases. J lost 2 bases, V lost 7 bases, and 4 bases had no gene match. CDR1 is WSHSY, CDR2 SAAADI, per germline. CDR3 size: 15 residues. CDR3 nucleotide sequence: TGCGCCAGCATAGCGACTAGCGGGACCTACAATGAGCAGTTCTTC. Translating it yields CASIATSGTYNEQFF.